These 8 T cell receptor beta chains came from one sample sequenced in a study of blood T cells in healthy people across ages. The use of a sample-barcoded 5' primer and a J-beta primer mix characterized a second PCR of roughly 7 to 12 cycles. One entry per CDR3 protein results from TCRdb running MiXCR on the 5' RACE reads. The repertoire consists of under 2,000,000 distinct CDR3 sequences, with roughly 52% occurring once and the leading ten covering 2.1%. Sequenced: blood. All receptors come from a woman aged 40 to 50 in good health.

The V and J genes are TRBV7-2 and TRBJ2-5; 9 bases are shared with TRBD2. Trimming cost V 1 base and J 2 bases; bases outside gene matches: 5. Germline CDR1 is SGHTA and CDR2 is FQGNSA. The CDR3 contains 16 residues. The CDR3 DNA sequence: TGTGCCAGCAGCTTAGATCAGCGGGGGGTACAAGAGACCCAGTACTTC. Protein product: CASSLDQRGVQETQYF.

The chain carries TRBV7-2 and TRBJ1-6; possibly TRBD1 for D (6 bases). Germline loops: CDR1 SGHTA, CDR2 FQGNSA. This CDR3 is built from 16 residues. Trimming took 4 bases from V and 0 from J, leaving 10 bases between them. The CDR3 protein is CASSSRGSSYNSPLHF. The CDR3 DNA is TGTGCCAGCAGCTCCAGGGGTAGCTCCTATAATTCACCCCTCCACTTT. The full variable domain, in which reference TRBV7-2 and TRBJ1-6 provide the parts outside the CDR3, is GAGVSQSPSNKVTEKGKDVELRCDPISGHTALYWYRQSLGQGLEFLIYFQGNSAPDKSGLPSDRFSAERTGGSVSTLTIQRTQQEDSAVYLCASSSRGSSYNSPLHFGNGTRLTVT.

V and J are TRBV7-9 and TRBJ2-1; possible D gene TRBD1, 5 bases. CDR3 size: 14 residues. V was pared by 8 bases and J by 2 bases, with 13 bases between. CDR1 and CDR2 from the germline V gene are SEHNR and FQNEAQ (reference sequence). In DNA, the CDR3 is TGTGCCAGCGGGGCGGTGACGGCCTACAATGAGCAGTTCTTC. It is translated as CASGAVTAYNEQFF.

The CDR3 DNA follows: TGTGCCAGCAGTCCCCGACTGGCCGGTCCACACGAGACCCAGTACTTC. As protein: CASSPRLAGPHETQYF. The chain uses TRBV27 and TRBJ2-5; D unclear. This CDR3 is 16 amino acids long. Deletions cut 5 bases from V and 5 bases from J, with 21 bases between. Per germline, CDR1 MNHEY and CDR2 SMNVEV (reference sequence).

V and J are TRBV7-8 and TRBJ2-2; D unresolved. V dropped 2 bases and J dropped 4 bases, with 11 bases sitting between them. Germline V gene data show CDR1 as SGHVS and CDR2 as FQNEAQ. This CDR3 is 15 amino acids long. The CDR3 DNA sequence: TGTGCCAGCAGCTTATCCTCGCCAGGCACCGGGGAGCTGTTTTTT. Amino acids: CASSLSSPGTGELFF.

This chain links TRBV4-3 with TRBJ1-4; D remains unclear. Germline assignment: CDR1 LGHNA and CDR2 YSLEER. The CDR3 totals 15 residues. The germline V and J ends were trimmed by 4 bases and 7 bases, with 16 bases remaining between them. The chain's CDR3 is CASSRGGSGSEKLFF. The CDR3 DNA reads as TGCGCCAGCAGCCGGGGAGGTTCCGGTAGTGAAAAACTGTTTTTT.

The chain combines TRBV6-2 or TRBV6-3 with TRBJ2-3; tentatively, D is TRBD2 (6 bases). V was shortened by 3 bases and J by 2 bases, with 21 bases between the two germline ends. Germline lookup yields CDR1 MNHEY and CDR2 SVGEGT. The CDR3 is 18 residues long. The CDR3 DNA sequence: TGTGCCAGCAGTTATCCCACATCCGCCGGGGGATACACAGATACGCAGTATTTT. Protein sequence: CASSYPTSAGGYTDTQYF.

The table lists this clonotype with a count of one. At one end the junction does not follow the germline gene, possibly because of a read error. The chain employs TRBV4-3 and TRBJ2-1; D might be TRBD1 (5 bases). The CDR3 loop spans 15 amino acids. Looked up from germline, CDR1 is LGHNA and CDR2 is YSLEER. The chain's CDR3 is CASSQDEGVLNGQFF. The DNA for the CDR3 is TGCGCCAGCAGCCAAGACGAAGGGGTCCTCAATGGGCAGTTCTTC.